Sequencing of this TCR beta chain was carried out in a study of CXCR3-negative and CXCR3-positive naive CD8 T cells. Study-wide findings and caveats: Much lower diversity was found in memory CD8+ cells, while both naive subsets had comparably high diversity. Against CXCR3-negative naive cells, CXCR3-positive naive cells showed more hydrophobic TRB CDR3s.

It was by 5' RACE with UMI labels that the TRB cDNA libraries were prepared. Reprocessing the 5' RACE reads, TCRdb reports a single entry for every CDR3 protein and omits DNA. This specimen shows some 130,000 distinct CDR3 sequences; the ten leading clones hold approximately 0.5%. Comments on this clonotype: Antigen: not known.

The CDR3 runs 15 residues. Sorts performed in triplicate captured over 250,000 cells each from every CD8+ T cell subset. Specimen: naive CXCR3- CD8+ T cells from blood. The subset: CD45RO-CCR7+CD27+CD95- naive CD8+ T cells lacking CXCR3 (TNR3-). The chain couples TRBV12-3 or TRBV12-4 to TRBJ2-1. The receptor's source is a human donor in good health. Some clones in this sample may be carry-over from other donors' samples. The CDR3 spells CASSLGAAAYNEQFF.